This T cell receptor (beta chain) originates from a study of early T cells in non-severe SARS-CoV-2 infection. Turning to the study itself: Sequencing input comprised bulk RNA from unsorted whole blood; chain pairing was not available.

Many counts were recorded for this clonotype. V was clipped by 1 base and J by 5 bases, with 11 bases between them. The CDR3 covers 14 residues. Each cDNA molecule carried a unique molecular identifier. Each CDR3 protein gets one entry after TCRdb re-called the 5' RACE reads with MiXCR. This sample has tens of thousands of distinct CDR3 sequences; 4.5% to 7% occur once, and the top ten carry more than 3.5%. This clonotype originated in an adult who was a healthcare worker with PCR-confirmed SARS-CoV-2 infection or an uninfected control (not recorded which). The chain employs TRBV12-3 or TRBV12-4 and TRBJ1-1; maybe TRBD1 (5 bases). The source material was whole blood, sampled at baseline. CDR3 bases: TGTGCCAGCAGTTTAGGGCAGGGAAGGACTGAAGCTTTCTTT. Protein: CASSLGQGRTEAFF.